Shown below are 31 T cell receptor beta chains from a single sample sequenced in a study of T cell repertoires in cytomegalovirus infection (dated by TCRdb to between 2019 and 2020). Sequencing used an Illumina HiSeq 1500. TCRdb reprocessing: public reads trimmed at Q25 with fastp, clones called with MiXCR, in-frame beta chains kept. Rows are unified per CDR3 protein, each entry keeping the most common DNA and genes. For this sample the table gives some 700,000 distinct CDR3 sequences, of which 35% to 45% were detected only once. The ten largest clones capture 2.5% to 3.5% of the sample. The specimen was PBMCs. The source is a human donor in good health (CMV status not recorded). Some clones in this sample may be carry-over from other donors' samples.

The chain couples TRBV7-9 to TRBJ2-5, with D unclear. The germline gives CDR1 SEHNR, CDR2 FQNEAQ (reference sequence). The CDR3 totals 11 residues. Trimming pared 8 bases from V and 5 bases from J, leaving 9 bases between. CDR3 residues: CASGRMETQYF. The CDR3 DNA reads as TGTGCCAGCGGGCGGATGGAGACCCAGTACTTC. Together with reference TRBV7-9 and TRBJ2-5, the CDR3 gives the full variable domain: DTGVSQNPRHKITKRGQNVTFRCDPISEHNRLYWYRQTLGQGPEFLTYFQNEAQLEKSRLLSDRFSAERPKGSFSTLEIQRTEQGDSAMYLCASGRMETQYFGPGTRLLVL.

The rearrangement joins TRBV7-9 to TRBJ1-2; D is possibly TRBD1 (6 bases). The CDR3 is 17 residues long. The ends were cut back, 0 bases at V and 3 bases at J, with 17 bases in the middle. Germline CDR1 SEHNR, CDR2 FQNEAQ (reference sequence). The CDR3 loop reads CASSLAWVRPGDYGYTF. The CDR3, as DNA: TGTGCCAGCAGCTTAGCTTGGGTCAGGCCAGGGGACTATGGCTACACCTTC.

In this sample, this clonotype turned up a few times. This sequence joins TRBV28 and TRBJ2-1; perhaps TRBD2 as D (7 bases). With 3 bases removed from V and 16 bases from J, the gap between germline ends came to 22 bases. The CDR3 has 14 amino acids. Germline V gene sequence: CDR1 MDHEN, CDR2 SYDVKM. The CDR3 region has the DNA TGTGCCAGCAGTTTGGGGGGCGGGGGCAGCTACAATTTCTTC. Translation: CASSLGGGGSYNFF.

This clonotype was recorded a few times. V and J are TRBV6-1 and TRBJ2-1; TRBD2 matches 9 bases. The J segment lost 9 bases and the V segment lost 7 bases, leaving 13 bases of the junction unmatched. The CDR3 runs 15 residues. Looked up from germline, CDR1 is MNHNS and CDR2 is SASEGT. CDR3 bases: TGTGCCAGCACAGACGTTAGCGGGGGCCTCCCTGAGCAGTTCTTC. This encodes CASTDVSGGLPEQFF.

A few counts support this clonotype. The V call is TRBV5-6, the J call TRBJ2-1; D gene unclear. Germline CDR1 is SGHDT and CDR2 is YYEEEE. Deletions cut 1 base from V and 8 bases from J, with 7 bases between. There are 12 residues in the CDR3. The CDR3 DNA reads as TGTGCCAGCAGCTTGAAGGTGGATGAGCAGTTCTTC. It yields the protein CASSLKVDEQFF.

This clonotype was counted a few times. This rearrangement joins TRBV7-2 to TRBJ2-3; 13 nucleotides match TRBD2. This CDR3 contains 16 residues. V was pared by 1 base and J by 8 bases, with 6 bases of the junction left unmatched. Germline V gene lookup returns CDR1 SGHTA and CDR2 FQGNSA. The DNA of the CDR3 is TGTGCCAGCAGCTTAGGGACTAGCGGGGGCGATCGTACGCAGTATTTT. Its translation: CASSLGTSGGDRTQYF.

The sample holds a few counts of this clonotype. CDR3 sequence (DNA): TGTGCCAGCAGCCCCCGGGACAGGGCAACCTACGAGCAGTACTTC. This gives the protein CASSPRDRATYEQYF. V and J are TRBV11-1 and TRBJ2-7; 9 bases are a match to TRBD1. The germline V gene has CDR1 SGHAT and CDR2 FQDESV (reference sequence). Trimming cost V 5 bases and J 2 bases; bases outside gene matches: 7. The CDR3 runs 15 residues.

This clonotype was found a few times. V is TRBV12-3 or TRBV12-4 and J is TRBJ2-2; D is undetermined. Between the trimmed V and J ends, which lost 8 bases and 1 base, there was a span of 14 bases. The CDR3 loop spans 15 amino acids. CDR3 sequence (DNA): TGTGCCAGCGAGAGTAGGCGACGGAACACCGGGGAGCTGTTTTTT. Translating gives CASESRRRNTGELFF.

The CDR3 loop is CASSSQGGSQPQHF. CDR3 bases: TGTGCCAGCAGCTCACAGGGAGGGAGTCAGCCCCAGCATTTT. The J gene is TRBJ1-5, the V gene TRBV5-6; TRBD1 is a possible D gene (6 bases). This CDR3 region has 14 residues. The V end lost 3 bases, the J end lost 6 bases, and 13 bases lay between the germline ends. Germline CDR1 and CDR2: SGHDT and YYEEEE.

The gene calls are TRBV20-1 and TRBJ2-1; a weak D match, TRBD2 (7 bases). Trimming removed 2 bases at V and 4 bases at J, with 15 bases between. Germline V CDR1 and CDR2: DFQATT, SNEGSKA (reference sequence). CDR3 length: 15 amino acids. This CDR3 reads CSARRGGALYNEQFF. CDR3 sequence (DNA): TGCAGTGCTAGAAGGGGGGGGGCGTTATACAATGAGCAGTTCTTC.

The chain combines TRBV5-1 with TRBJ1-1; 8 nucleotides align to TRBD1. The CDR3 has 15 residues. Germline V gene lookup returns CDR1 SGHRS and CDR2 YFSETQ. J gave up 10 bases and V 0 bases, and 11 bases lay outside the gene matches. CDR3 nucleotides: TGCGCCAGCAGCTTGGGAAGCCCGCAGGGGGCGTCAGCTTTCTTT. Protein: CASSLGSPQGASAFF. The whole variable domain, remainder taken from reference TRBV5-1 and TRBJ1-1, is KAGVTQTPRYLIKTRGQQVTLSCSPISGHRSVSWYQQTPGQGLQFLFEYFSETQRNKGNFPGRFSGRQFSNSRSEMNVSTLELGDSALYLCASSLGSPQGASAFFGQGTRLTVV.

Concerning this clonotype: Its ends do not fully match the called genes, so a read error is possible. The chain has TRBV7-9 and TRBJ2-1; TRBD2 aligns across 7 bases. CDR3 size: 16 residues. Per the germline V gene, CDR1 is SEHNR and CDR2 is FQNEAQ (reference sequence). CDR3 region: CSSSLLGLAAYNEQFF. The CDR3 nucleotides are TGTTCCAGCAGCCTCCTGGGTCTAGCGGCCTACAATGAGCAGTTCTTC.

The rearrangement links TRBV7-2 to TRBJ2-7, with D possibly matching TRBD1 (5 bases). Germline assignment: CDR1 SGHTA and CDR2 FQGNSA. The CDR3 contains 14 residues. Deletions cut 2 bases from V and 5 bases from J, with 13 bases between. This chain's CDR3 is CASSLQGSLDEQYF. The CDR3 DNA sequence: TGTGCCAGCAGCTTACAGGGTTCCCTCGACGAGCAGTACTTC. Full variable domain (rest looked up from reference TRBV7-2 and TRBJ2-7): GAGVSQSPSNKVTEKGKDVELRCDPISGHTALYWYRQSLGQGLEFLIYFQGNSAPDKSGLPSDRFSAERTGGSVSTLTIQRTQQEDSAVYLCASSLQGSLDEQYFGPGTRLTVT.

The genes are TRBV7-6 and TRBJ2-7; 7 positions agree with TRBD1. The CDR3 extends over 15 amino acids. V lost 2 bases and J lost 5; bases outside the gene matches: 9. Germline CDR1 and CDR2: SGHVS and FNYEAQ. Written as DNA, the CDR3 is TGTGCCAGCAGCTTAAGGTCTGACAGGGTCGACGAGCAGTACTTC. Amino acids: CASSLRSDRVDEQYF.

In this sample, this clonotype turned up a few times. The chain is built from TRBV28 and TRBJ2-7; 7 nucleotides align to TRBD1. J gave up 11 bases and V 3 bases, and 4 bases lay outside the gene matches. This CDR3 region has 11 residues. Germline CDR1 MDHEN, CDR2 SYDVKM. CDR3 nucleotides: TGTGCCAGCAGTTTGAGGGGGCTGAAGTACTTC. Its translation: CASSLRGLKYF.

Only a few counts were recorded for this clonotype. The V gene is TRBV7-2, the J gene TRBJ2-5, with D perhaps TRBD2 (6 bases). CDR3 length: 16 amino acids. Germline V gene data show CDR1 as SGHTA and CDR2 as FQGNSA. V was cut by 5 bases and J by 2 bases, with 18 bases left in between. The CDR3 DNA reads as TGTGCCAGCAGCACAATGGGACGGGAGTGGCAAGAGACCCAGTACTTC. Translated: CASSTMGREWQETQYF.

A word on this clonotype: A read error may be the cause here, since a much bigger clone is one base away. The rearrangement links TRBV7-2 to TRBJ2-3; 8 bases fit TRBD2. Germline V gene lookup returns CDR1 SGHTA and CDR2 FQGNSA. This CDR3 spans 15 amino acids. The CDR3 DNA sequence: TGTGCCAGAAGCTTAGGAGCGGGAGTTGCAGATACGCAGTATTTT. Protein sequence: CARSLGAGVADTQYF. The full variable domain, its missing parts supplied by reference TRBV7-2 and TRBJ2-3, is GAGVSQSPSNKVTEKGKDVELRCDPISGHTALYWYRQSLGQGLEFLIYFQGNSAPDKSGLPSDRFSAERTGGSVSTLTIQRTQQEDSAVYLCARSLGAGVADTQYFGPGTRLTVL.

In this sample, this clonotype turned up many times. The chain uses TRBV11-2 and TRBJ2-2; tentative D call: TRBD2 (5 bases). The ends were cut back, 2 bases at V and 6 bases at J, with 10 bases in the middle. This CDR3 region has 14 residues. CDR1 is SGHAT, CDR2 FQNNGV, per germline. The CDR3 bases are TGTGCCAGCAGCTTAAGAGGGAGTGCCGGGGAGCTGTTTTTT. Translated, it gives CASSLRGSAGELFF.

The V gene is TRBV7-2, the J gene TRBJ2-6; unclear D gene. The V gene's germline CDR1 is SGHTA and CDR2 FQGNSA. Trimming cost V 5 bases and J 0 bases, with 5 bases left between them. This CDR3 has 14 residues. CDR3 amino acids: CASSASSGANVLTF. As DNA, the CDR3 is TGTGCCAGCAGCGCTAGCTCTGGGGCCAACGTCCTGACTTTC.

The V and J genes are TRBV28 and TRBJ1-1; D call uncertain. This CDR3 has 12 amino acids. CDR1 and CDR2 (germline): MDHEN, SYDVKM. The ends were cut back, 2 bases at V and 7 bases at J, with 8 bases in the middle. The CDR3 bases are TGTGCCAGCAGTTTAGGTATGAGTGAAGCTTTCTTT. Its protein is CASSLGMSEAFF.

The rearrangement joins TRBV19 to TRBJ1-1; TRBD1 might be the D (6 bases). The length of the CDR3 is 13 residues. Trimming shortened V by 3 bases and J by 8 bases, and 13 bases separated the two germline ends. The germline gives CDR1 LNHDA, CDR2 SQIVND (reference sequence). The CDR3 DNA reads TGTGCCAGTAGTATCGGGACACGCCGAGAAGCTTTCTTT. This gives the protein CASSIGTRREAFF.

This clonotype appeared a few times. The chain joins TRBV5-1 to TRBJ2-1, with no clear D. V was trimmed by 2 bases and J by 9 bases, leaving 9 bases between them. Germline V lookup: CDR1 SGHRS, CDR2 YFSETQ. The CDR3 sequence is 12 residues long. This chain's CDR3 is CASSFELGEQFF. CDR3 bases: TGCGCCAGCAGCTTCGAGCTAGGTGAGCAGTTCTTC.

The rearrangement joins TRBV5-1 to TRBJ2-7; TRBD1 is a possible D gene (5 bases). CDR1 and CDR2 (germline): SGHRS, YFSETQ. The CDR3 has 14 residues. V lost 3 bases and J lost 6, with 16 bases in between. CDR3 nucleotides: TGCGCCAGCAGCTACGGAGACAGCCACCCCGAGCAGTACTTC. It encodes CASSYGDSHPEQYF.

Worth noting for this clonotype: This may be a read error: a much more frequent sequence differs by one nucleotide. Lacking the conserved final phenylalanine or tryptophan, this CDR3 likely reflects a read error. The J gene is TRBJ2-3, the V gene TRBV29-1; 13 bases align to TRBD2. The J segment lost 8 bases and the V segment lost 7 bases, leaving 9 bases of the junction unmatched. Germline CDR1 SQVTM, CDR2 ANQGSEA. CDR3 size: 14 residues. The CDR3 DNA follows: TGCAGCGGGGGACTAGCGGGAAGGACTGGTACGCAGTATTTG. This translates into CSGGLAGRTGTQYL.

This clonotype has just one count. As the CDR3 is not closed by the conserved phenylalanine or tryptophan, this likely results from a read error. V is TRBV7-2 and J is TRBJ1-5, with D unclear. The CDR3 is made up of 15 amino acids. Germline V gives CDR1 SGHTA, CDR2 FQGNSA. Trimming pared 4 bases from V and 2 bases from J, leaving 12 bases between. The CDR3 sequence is CASSSTGFGNQPQHP. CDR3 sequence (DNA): TGTGCCAGCAGCTCCACCGGGTTTGGCAATCAGCCCCAGCATCCT.

The CDR3 nucleotides read TGTGCCAGCAGTTTGGTCGACAGGGTGAACACTGAAGCTTTCTTT. Translated, it gives CASSLVDRVNTEAFF. This chain links TRBV28 with TRBJ1-1; the match to TRBD1 covers 7 bases. The CDR3 has 15 amino acids. Germline V gene sequence: CDR1 MDHEN, CDR2 SYDVKM. The V and J ends lost 3 bases and 0 bases, in that order; junction bases with no gene match: 4. Complete variable domain (other parts from reference TRBV28 and TRBJ1-1): DVKVTQSSRYLVKRTGEKVFLECVQDMDHENMFWYRQDPGLGLRLIYFSYDVKMKEKGDIPEGYSVSREKKERFSLILESASTNQTSMYLCASSLVDRVNTEAFFGQGTRLTVV.

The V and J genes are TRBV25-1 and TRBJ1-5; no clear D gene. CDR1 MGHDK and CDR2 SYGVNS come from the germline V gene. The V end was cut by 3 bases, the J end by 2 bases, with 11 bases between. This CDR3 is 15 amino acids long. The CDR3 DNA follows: TGTGCCAGCAGTGACAGAAGTGTGGGCAATCAGCCCCAGCATTTT. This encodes CASSDRSVGNQPQHF.

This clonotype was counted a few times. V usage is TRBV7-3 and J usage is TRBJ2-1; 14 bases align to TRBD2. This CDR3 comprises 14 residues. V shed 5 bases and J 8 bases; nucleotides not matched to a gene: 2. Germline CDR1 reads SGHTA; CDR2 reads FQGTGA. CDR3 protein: CASSRLAGGHEQFF. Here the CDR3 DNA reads TGTGCCAGCAGCCGACTAGCGGGGGGGCATGAGCAGTTCTTC.

DNA for the CDR3: TGTGCCAGCAGCTACCGGCCGGGGGCAGACAATTCACCCCTCCACTTT. It is translated as CASSYRPGADNSPLHF. The chain joins TRBV7-9 to TRBJ1-6, with D possibly matching TRBD1 (6 bases). Germline CDR1 SEHNR, CDR2 FQNEAQ (reference sequence). V was shortened by 4 bases and J by 7 bases, with 17 bases between the two germline ends. The CDR3 length is 16 residues.

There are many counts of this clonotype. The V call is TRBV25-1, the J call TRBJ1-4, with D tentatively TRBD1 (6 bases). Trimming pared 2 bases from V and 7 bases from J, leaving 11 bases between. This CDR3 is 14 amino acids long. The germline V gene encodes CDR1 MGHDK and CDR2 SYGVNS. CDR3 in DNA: TGTGCCAGCAGTGAAGCCCGGACAGTTGAAAAACTGTTTTTT. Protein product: CASSEARTVEKLFF.

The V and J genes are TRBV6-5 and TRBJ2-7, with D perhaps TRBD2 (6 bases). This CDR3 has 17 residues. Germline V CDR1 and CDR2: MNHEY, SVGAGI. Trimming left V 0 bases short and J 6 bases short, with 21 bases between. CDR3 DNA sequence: TGTGCCAGCAGTTACTCGAAGCCAGTGCGGGGCTATGGCGAGCAGTACTTC. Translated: CASSYSKPVRGYGEQYF.